Listed here are 8 T cell receptor beta chains from one sample, sequenced in a study of read filtering for tumor transcriptome and immune sequencing (dated by TCRdb to the early 2020s). TCRdb shows the sequencer as Illumina HiSeq 4000. TCR libraries were constructed from approximately 0.4 ug RNA using the Immunoverse kit, and molecular barcoded adaptors covering alpha/delta and beta/gamma chains were employed. TCRdb reanalyzed the raw reads on its own, using fastp at Q25 for trimming and MiXCR for clone calling, and kept in-frame beta chains. Rows merge per CDR3 protein into single entries with the most common DNA and genes. This sample gives 85,000 to 100,000 distinct CDR3 sequences in total; roughly 21% of them show up just once. In total, the top ten clones hold approximately 10% of the sample. What was sequenced was a population of CD138-negative cells sorted from bone marrow. The label giving this sample's cell subset or site can be read as: bone marrow mononuclear cells depleted of CD138+ plasma/myeloma cells by negative magnetic selection. All receptors derive from a donor at least 40 years old with multiple myeloma.

This clonotype was detected ten times or more. This rearrangement joins TRBV11-2 to TRBJ2-1; D is unclear. V lost 1 base, J lost 3 bases, and 10 bases lay in between. CDR3 length: 15 amino acids. The germline CDR1 and CDR2 sequences are SGHAT and FQNNGV. The DNA for the CDR3 is TGTGCCAGCAGCTTAGTCAGGCGAGACTACAATGAGCAGTTCTTC. This encodes CASSLVRRDYNEQFF.

This clonotype was counted ten times or more. This chain links TRBV28 with TRBJ1-6; 7 bases align to TRBD1. Germline CDR1 and CDR2: MDHEN and SYDVKM. Trimming removed 6 bases from V and 7 bases from J; junction bases left unmatched: 6. The CDR3 runs to 14 residues. The CDR3 region is CASSQGQRNSPLHF. In DNA form, the CDR3 reads TGTGCCAGCAGCCAGGGACAGCGGAATTCACCCCTCCACTTT. The full variable domain, completed using reference TRBV28 and TRBJ1-6, is DVKVTQSSRYLVKRTGEKVFLECVQDMDHENMFWYRQDPGLGLRLIYFSYDVKMKEKGDIPEGYSVSREKKERFSLILESASTNQTSMYLCASSQGQRNSPLHFGNGTRLTVT.

The CDR3 spells CASSNREWAQYF. CDR3 DNA sequence: TGTGCCAGCAGCAACAGGGAGTGGGCGCAGTATTTT. This chain connects TRBV28 to TRBJ2-3; TRBD1 is a possible D gene (6 bases). V was pared by 6 bases and J by 10 bases, with 14 bases between. Germline-derived CDR1 and CDR2 are MDHEN and SYDVKM. The CDR3 length is 12 residues. The full variable domain, in which reference TRBV28 and TRBJ2-3 provide the parts outside the CDR3, is DVKVTQSSRYLVKRTGEKVFLECVQDMDHENMFWYRQDPGLGLRLIYFSYDVKMKEKGDIPEGYSVSREKKERFSLILESASTNQTSMYLCASSNREWAQYFGPGTRLTVL.

This chain joins TRBV5-1 and TRBJ1-2; D is possibly TRBD1 (5 bases). The CDR3 runs to 15 residues. Germline V CDR1 and CDR2: SGHRS, YFSETQ. Trimming shortened V by 0 bases and J by 4 bases, and 13 bases separated the two germline ends. CDR3 nucleotides: TGCGCCAGCAGCTTGGCGGGCAGGGCTGGCTATGGCTACACCTTC. It translates to CASSLAGRAGYGYTF.

The J gene is TRBJ1-5, the V gene TRBV27; maybe TRBD1 (6 bases). The CDR3 loop spans 14 amino acids. V was shortened by 5 bases and J by 6 bases, with 14 bases between the two germline ends. Germline CDR1 reads MNHEY; CDR2 reads SMNVEV (reference sequence). The CDR3 spells CASSPRQVIQPQHF. As DNA, the CDR3 is TGTGCCAGCAGTCCCCGACAGGTGATTCAGCCCCAGCATTTT.

This clonotype came up many times. The chain uses TRBV20-1 and TRBJ2-1; 9 bases map to TRBD2. Losses at the gene ends were 5 bases for V and 2 bases for J; bases not matched to a gene: 10. CDR1 and CDR2 from the germline V gene are DFQATT and SNEGSKA (reference sequence). The CDR3 totals 16 residues. CDR3 coding DNA: TGCAGTGCTGGCGGTCGTAGCGGGGGAACCTACAATGAGCAGTTCTTC. It is translated as CSAGGRSGGTYNEQFF.

This clonotype was recorded at least ten times. The chain has TRBV20-1 and TRBJ1-1, with D possibly being TRBD1 (6 bases). This CDR3 comprises 11 residues. The germline V gene encodes CDR1 DFQATT and CDR2 SNEGSKA (reference sequence). The V gene lost 7 bases and the J gene lost 2 bases, with 8 bases spanning the gap. The CDR3 reads CSEQGNTEAFF. CDR3 nucleotide sequence: TGCAGTGAACAGGGTAACACTGAAGCTTTCTTT.

This clonotype was detected many times. The chain links TRBV11-2 to TRBJ2-2; D might be TRBD1 (6 bases). This CDR3 region has 14 residues. Trimming pared 5 bases from V and 7 bases from J, leaving 14 bases between. The germline gives CDR1 SGHAT, CDR2 FQNNGV. The CDR3: CASSPRAGDGELFF. Here the CDR3 DNA reads TGTGCCAGCAGCCCCCGAGCAGGGGACGGGGAGCTGTTTTTT.